These T cell receptor beta chains were read from a single sample in a study of shared clonotypes between healthy human individuals. Measured with immunoSEQ multiplex PCR; TCRdb has only the in-frame clones, and not every one. The sample has roughly 1,100,000 clones; around 76% are singletons. The sequencing input was memory CD4+ T cells sorted from blood. The receptors were gathered from a man between 18 and 35 years old in good health. Both conserved end residues are part of each CDR3. D genes are given only for firm matches. The size entry is marked missing in some rows and otherwise reads once, few, many or a size class.

>TRBD2|14|TRBJ2-1|once|TRBV7-2
TGTGCCAGCGCTAGCGGGAGTATGTACAATGAGCAGTTCTTC
CASASGSMYNEQFF
>-|14|TRBJ1-6|few|TRBV6-5
TGTGCCAGCAGGTCCTCGGCCTATAATTCACCCCTCCACTTT
CASRSSAYNSPLHF
>TRBD1|15|TRBJ2-7|-|TRBV5-1
TGCGCCAGCAGCCAGGGGACAGGGGCCTCAAAGGTGGAATTCTTC
CASSQGTGASKVEFF
>-|15|TRBJ2-7|-|TRBV7-3
TGTGCCAGCAGCTTAACCCCAGGGCCCGCCTACGAGCAGTACTTC
CASSLTPGPAYEQYF
>-|13|TRBJ1-4|-|TRBV6-6
TGTGCCAGCGTGGGCAGGGGAGAAGAAAAACTGTTTTTT
CASVGRGEEKLFF
>TRBD1|17|TRBJ1-2|once|TRBV28
TGTGCCAGCAGAGGCCGGTGGACAGGGATTTCTAACTATGGCTACACCTTC
CASRGRWTGISNYGYTF
>-|14|TRBJ1-1|-|TRBV7-9
TGTGCCAGCAGCGAGGCACGGCTGAACACTGAAGCTTTCTTT
CASSEARLNTEAFF
>-|14|TRBJ1-2|-|TRBV11-2
TGTGCCAGCAGCTTGGACTTTGTCAACTATGGCTACACCTTC
CASSLDFVNYGYTF
>-|14|TRBJ1-1|few|TRBV25-1
TGTGCCAGCAGTGAGACAGGCATGAACACTGAAGCTTTCTTT
CASSETGMNTEAFF
>TRBD1|16|TRBJ2-3|few|TRBV5-1
TGCGCCAGCAGCCCTGGGGTTGGACAGGGATCAGATACGCAGTATTTT
CASSPGVGQGSDTQYF
>TRBD1|15|TRBJ1-1|once|TRBV18
TGTGCCAGCTCACCTGACAGGGGGCAGAGGACTGAAGCTTTCTTT
CASSPDRGQRTEAFF
>-|14|TRBJ2-1|-|TRBV2
TGTGCCAGCAAGGTCAGCGGGTTGGGGAATGAGCAGTTCTTC
CASKVSGLGNEQFF
>-|13|TRBJ1-2|-|TRBV29-1
TGCAGCGTTGGAACGTTAGAATGGGATGGCTACACCTTC
CSVGTLEWDGYTF
>TRBD2|16|TRBJ2-3|-|TRBV5-1
TGCGCCAGCAGCTTGGAGACGGGACTAGCCGGAGATACGCAGTATTTT
CASSLETGLAGDTQYF
>TRBD1|15|TRBJ1-1|-|TRBV6-1
TGTGCCAGCAGACAGGGGGGTAGGGGTGACACTGAAGCTTTCTTT
CASRQGGRGDTEAFF
>-|14|TRBJ2-2|-|TRBV6-1
TGTGCCAGCAGTGAGTTTACGAACACCGGGGAGCTGTTTTTT
CASSEFTNTGELFF
>TRBD1|16|TRBJ2-3|few|TRBV5-1
TGCGCCAGCAGCCAGTCCGGACAGGGGAGGTGGGATACGCAGTATTTT
CASSQSGQGRWDTQYF
>-|15|TRBJ1-3|-|TRBV7-2
TGTGCCAGCAGCCCGCGACAGTTCTCTGGAAACACCATATATTTT
CASSPRQFSGNTIYF
>-|16|TRBJ1-3|-|TRBV19
TGTGCCAGTACCAAGATCAGGATGAGCTCTGGAAACACCATATATTTT
CASTKIRMSSGNTIYF
>-|12|TRBJ2-5|-|TRBV5-1
TGCGCCAGCAGCCAGGGAGTGGAGACCCAGTACTTC
CASSQGVETQYF
>-|16|TRBJ1-2|-|TRBV7-8
TGTGCCAGCAGCTTAAGCGCGGCAAGCGGAAAAACAGGCTACACCTTC
CASSLSAASGKTGYTF
>TRBD2|13|TRBJ2-3|-|TRBV7-6
TGTGCCAGCAGCTTAGAACGCGGGAGTACGCAGTATTTT
CASSLERGSTQYF
>-|19|TRBJ2-6|few|TRBV19
TGTGCCAGTAGTATAGATCCTGCGACCCGTATAGGTGGGGCCAACGTCCTGACTTTC
CASSIDPATRIGGANVLTF
>-|14|TRBJ2-1|-|TRBV28
TGTGCCAGCAGTGACAGAGTCTCCTACAATGAGCAGTTCTTC
CASSDRVSYNEQFF
>TRBD1|14|TRBJ2-7|-|TRBV6-1
TGTGCCAGCAGTCGGACTGGGACAGACTACGAGCAGTACTTC
CASSRTGTDYEQYF
>-|18|TRBJ2-5|-|TRBV2
TGTGCCAGCAGTGAAGCGCCTCCGGGAGCCCTCCTCCAAGAGACCCAGTACTTC
CASSEAPPGALLQETQYF
>-|15|TRBJ2-3|-|TRBV28
TGTGCCAGCAGTCCCCAGGGACATAACACAGATACGCAGTATTTT
CASSPQGHNTDTQYF
>TRBD1|14|TRBJ2-3|-|TRBV5-1
TGCGCCAGCAGCGCAGGGGGCATTTCAGATACGCAGTATTTT
CASSAGGISDTQYF
>TRBD1|15|TRBJ1-4|few|TRBV18
TGTGCCAGCTCACCCGGGACAGGGGGCACTGAAAAACTGTTTTTT
CASSPGTGGTEKLFF
>-|13|TRBJ2-7|few|TRBV5-1
TGCGCCAGCAGCTTGGATTATCCCTACGAGCAGTACTTC
CASSLDYPYEQYF
>TRBD1|16|TRBJ2-3|-|TRBV9
TGTGCCAGCAGCCCGGACAGGACTCTGAGCACAGATACGCAGTATTTT
CASSPDRTLSTDTQYF
>TRBD1|15|TRBJ1-5|-|TRBV6-4
TGTGCCAGCAGTCAAAATACAGGGGGAGGGCAGCCCCAGCATTTT
CASSQNTGGGQPQHF
>-|15|TRBJ2-1|once|TRBV30
TGTGCCTGGAGTTTAGCGGTACGCCCCTACAATGAGCAGTTCTTC
CAWSLAVRPYNEQFF
>-|13|TRBJ2-1|-|TRBV28
TGTGCCAGCACCACTTTAGGGGTCCATGAGCAGTTCTTC
CASTTLGVHEQFF
>-|14|TRBJ2-7|-|TRBV30
TGTGCCTGGAGTGTTCCGGGTAGGGCCTACGAGCAGTACTTC
CAWSVPGRAYEQYF
>-|16|TRBJ2-3|many|TRBV6-4
TGTGCCAGCAGTGAGTATTCCAGCACCCACACAGATACGCAGTATTTT
CASSEYSSTHTDTQYF
>-|15|TRBJ2-2|-|TRBV9
TGTGCCAGCACCGACCGACGGGGGGCAGCCGGGGAGCTGTTTTTT
CASTDRRGAAGELFF
>-|16|TRBJ2-7|once|TRBV5-3
TGTGCCAGAAGATGCTGTCGGCGGACCGGGCCTGAGGAGCAGTACTTC
CARRCCRRTGPEEQYF
>TRBD2|16|TRBJ2-3|few|TRBV11-3
TGTGCCAGCAGCATCGCCGGGACTAGCGGGATTGATACGCAGTATTTT
CASSIAGTSGIDTQYF
>TRBD1|14|TRBJ2-7|-|TRBV29-1
TGCAGCGTTGAGGGACCAGGGGGCAGTTACGAGCAGTACTTC
CSVEGPGGSYEQYF
>-|15|TRBJ1-2|-|TRBV27
TGTGCCAGCAGTTTATCGGCAGGGGTAAACTATGGCTACACCTTC
CASSLSAGVNYGYTF